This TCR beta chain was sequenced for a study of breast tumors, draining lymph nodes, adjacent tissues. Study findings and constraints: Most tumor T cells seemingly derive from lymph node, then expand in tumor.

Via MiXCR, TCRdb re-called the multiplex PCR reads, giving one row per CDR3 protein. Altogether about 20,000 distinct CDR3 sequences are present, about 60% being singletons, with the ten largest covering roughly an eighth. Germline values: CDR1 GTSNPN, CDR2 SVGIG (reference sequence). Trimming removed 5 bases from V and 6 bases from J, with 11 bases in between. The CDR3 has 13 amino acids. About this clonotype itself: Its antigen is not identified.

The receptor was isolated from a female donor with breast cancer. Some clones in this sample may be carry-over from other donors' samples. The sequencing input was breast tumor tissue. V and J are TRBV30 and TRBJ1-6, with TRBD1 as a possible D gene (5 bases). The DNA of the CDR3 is TGTGCCTGGGGTGGACATTTTAATTCACCCCTCCACTTT. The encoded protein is CAWGGHFNSPLHF. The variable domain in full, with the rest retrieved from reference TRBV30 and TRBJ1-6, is SQTIHQWPATLVQPVGSPLSLECTVEGTSNPNLYWYRQAAGRGLQLLFYSVGIGQISSEVPQNLSASRPQDRQFILSSKKLLLSDSGFYLCAWGGHFNSPLHFGNGTRLTVT.